The 5 T cell receptor beta chains in this list originate from one sample, sequenced in a study of radiotherapy plus CTLA-4 blockade in lung cancer. Measured with immunoSEQ multiplex PCR; TCRdb has only the in-frame clones, and not every one. This sample has 70,000 to 90,000 clones, with around 76% found just once. The sequencing used peripheral blood, collected from a patient treated with radiotherapy plus ipilimumab. Every receptor here comes from a human donor with non-small cell lung cancer whose response to radiotherapy plus ipilimumab could not be evaluated. Some clones in this sample may be carry-over from other donors' samples.

This clone appeared a few times. The V and J genes are TRBV6-5 and TRBJ2-2, with D possibly being TRBD2 (7 bases). Trimming removed 2 bases at V and 7 bases at J, with 17 bases between. Per germline, CDR1 MNHEY and CDR2 SVGAGI. This CDR3 has 16 amino acids. This CDR3 is CASSYTKGGPDGELFF. The DNA of the CDR3 is TGTGCCAGCAGTTACACAAAGGGGGGGCCGGACGGGGAGCTGTTTTTT.

There are a few counts of this clone. This chain connects TRBV19 to TRBJ2-1; D possibly corresponds to TRBD1 (6 bases). The length of the CDR3 is 14 residues. V lost 2 bases, J lost 10 bases, and 15 bases lay in between. Germline-derived CDR1 and CDR2 are LNHDA and SQIVND (reference sequence). The CDR3 DNA sequence: TGTGCCAGTAGTATAAATGGACAGTCAGGCGAGCAGTTCTTC. Its translation: CASSINGQSGEQFF.

The rearrangement joins TRBV5-1 to TRBJ1-3; 7 bases agree with TRBD1. Germline assignment: CDR1 SGHRS and CDR2 YFSETQ. The CDR3 length is 13 residues. The V segment lost 0 bases and the J segment 7 bases; nucleotides outside the gene matches: 1. The CDR3 nucleotides are TGCGCCAGCAGCTTGGAGGGGGCGAACACCATATATTTT. This encodes CASSLEGANTIYF. Complete variable domain (other parts from reference TRBV5-1 and TRBJ1-3): KAGVTQTPRYLIKTRGQQVTLSCSPISGHRSVSWYQQTPGQGLQFLFEYFSETQRNKGNFPGRFSGRQFSNSRSEMNVSTLELGDSALYLCASSLEGANTIYFGEGSWLTVV.

The CDR3 nucleotides read TGTGCCAGCTCTGAGTCAGGGGGTTTCCACGAGCAGTACTTC. As protein: CASSESGGFHEQYF. V is TRBV9 and J is TRBJ2-7, with 7 bases lining up with TRBD1. After removal of 7 bases from V and 5 bases from J, the junction contained 12 bases not matched to a gene. Germline loops: CDR1 SGDLS, CDR2 YYNGEE. The CDR3 has 14 residues.

The CDR3 DNA is TGCGCCAGCAGCTTGGGCCCACAGGGGTCGGCTAATGAAAAACTGTTTTTT. Translated, it gives CASSLGPQGSANEKLFF. The chain recombines TRBV5-1 with TRBJ1-4; TRBD1 aligns across 7 bases. This CDR3 spans 17 amino acids. V lost 0 bases to trimming and J lost 3 bases; unmatched junction nucleotides: 8. CDR1 is SGHRS, CDR2 YFSETQ, per germline.